Detailed here is one T cell receptor (beta chain). Antigen unknown. The source of the sample is a study of graft-versus-host responses after intestinal transplantation. Assay used: immunoSEQ multiplex PCR; TCRdb lists only in-frame clones, some missing. This table holds around 36,000 clones, roughly 96% found once. The clonotype comes from a human donor who was the organ donor for an intestinal transplant. Specimen: unstimulated CD8+ T cells sorted from spleen or lymph node cells, collected before transplant.

The CDR3 DNA follows: TGTGCCAGCAGCTTGTGGACTAGCGGCAGACAAGAGACCCAGTACTTC. Protein: CASSLWTSGRQETQYF. This chain uses TRBV7-6 with TRBJ2-5; 10 bases align to TRBD2. CDR1 and CDR2 (germline): SGHVS, FNYEAQ. The ends lost 3 bases at V and 2 bases at J; junction bases unmatched: 6. This CDR3 spans 16 amino acids.